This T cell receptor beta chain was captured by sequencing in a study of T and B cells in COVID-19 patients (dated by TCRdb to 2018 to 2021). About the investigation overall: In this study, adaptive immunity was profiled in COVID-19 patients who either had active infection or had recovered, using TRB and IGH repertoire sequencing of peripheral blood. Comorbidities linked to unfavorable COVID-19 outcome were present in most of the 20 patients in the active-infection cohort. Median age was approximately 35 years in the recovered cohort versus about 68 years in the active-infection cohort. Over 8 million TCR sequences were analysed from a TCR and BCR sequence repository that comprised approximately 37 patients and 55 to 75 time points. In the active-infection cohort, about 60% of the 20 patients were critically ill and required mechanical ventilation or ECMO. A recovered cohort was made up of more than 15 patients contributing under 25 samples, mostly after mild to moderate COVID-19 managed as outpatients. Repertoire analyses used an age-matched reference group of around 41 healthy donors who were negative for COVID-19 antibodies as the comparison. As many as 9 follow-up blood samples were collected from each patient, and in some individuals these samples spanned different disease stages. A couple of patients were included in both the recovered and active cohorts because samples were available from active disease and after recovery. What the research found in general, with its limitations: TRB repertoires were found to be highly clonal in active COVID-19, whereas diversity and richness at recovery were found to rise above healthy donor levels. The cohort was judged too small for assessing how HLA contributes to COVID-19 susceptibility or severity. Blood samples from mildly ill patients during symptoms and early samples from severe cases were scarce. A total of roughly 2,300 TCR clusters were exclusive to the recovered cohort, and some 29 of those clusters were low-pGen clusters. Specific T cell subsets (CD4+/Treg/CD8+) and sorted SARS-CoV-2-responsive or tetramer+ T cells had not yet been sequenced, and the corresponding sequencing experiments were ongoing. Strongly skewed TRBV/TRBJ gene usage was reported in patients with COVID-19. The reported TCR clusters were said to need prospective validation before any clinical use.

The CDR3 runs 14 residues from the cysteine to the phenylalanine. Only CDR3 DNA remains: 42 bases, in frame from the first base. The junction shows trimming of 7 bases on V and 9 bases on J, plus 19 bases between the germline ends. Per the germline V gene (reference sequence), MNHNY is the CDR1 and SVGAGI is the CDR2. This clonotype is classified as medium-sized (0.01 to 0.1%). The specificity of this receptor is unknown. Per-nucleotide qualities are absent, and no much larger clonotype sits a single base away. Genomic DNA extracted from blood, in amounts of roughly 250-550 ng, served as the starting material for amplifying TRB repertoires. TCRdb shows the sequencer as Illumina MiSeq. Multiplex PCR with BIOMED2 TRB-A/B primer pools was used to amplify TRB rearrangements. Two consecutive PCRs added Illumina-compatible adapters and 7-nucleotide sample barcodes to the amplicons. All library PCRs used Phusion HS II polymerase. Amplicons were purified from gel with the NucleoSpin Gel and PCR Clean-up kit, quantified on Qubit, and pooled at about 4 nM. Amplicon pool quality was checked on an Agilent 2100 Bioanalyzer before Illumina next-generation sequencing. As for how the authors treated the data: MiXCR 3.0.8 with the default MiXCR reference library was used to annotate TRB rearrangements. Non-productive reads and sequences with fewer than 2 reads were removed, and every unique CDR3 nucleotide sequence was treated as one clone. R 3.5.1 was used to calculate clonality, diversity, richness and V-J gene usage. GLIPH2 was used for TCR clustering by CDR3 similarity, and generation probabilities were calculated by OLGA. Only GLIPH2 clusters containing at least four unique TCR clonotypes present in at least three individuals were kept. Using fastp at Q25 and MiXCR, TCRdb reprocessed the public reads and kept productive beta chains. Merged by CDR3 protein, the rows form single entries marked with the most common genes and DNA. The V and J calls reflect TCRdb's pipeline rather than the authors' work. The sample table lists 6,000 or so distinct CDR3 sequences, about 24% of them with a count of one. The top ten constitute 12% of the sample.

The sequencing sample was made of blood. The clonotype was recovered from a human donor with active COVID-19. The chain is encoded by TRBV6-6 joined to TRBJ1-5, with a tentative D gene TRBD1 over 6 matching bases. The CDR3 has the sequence CASTRTDKLPPQHF. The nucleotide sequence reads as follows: TGTGCCAGCACCCGGACAGATAAACTCCCGCCCCAGCATTTT.